This T cell receptor (beta chain) was sequenced for a study of Graves' ophthalmopathy and Graves' hyperthyroidism. Comments on this clonotype: Its antigen is not known.

Trimming removed 3 bases from V and 2 bases from J, with 19 bases in between. This CDR3 comprises 16 residues. Germline V gives CDR1 GTSNPN, CDR2 SVGIG (reference sequence). All donors with ophthalmopathy were recorded as having moderate-to-severe activity, CAS ≥3, NOSPECS ≥4 and a duration under 3 months. None of the included patients had other autoimmune diseases, uncontrolled infections, pregnancy or lactation, as these led to exclusion. PBMCs originated in about 9.8 ml of fresh peripheral blood. Amplified material comprised TCR beta CDR3 regions derived from RNA transcripts. Amplification began with first-round RT-PCR using HTBI primers, then second-round multiplex PCR was performed. TCRdb re-derived calls from the multiplex PCR reads in MiXCR, one entry per CDR3 protein. This table holds a few hundred thousand distinct CDR3 sequences, 15% to 20% found once. General study results and limits: The blood repertoire also included most expanded thyroid clonotypes above 0.001 frequency.

Sequencing was done on a sample of peripheral blood. The TCR originated in a woman under 30 with Graves' ophthalmopathy. V and J are TRBV30 and TRBJ1-1; D not resolved. CDR3 nucleotide sequence: TGTGCCTGGAGAGCAAATAGGCTGGCAGGTAACACTGAAGCTTTCTTT. Protein product: CAWRANRLAGNTEAFF.